What follows are 8 T cell receptor beta chains derived from one specimen sequenced in a study of tissue T cells after allogeneic stem cell transplantation. The method was immunoSEQ multiplex PCR; TCRdb's version includes in-frame clones alone and lacks a portion of them. In the table there are hundreds of clones, 45% to 60% of which are singletons. Time point reported: mouse harvest day 14 after allogeneic transplant. The graft held 10^6 splenic CD5+ T cells and 10^7 T-cell-depleted bone marrow cells. Sequenced sample: blood. The receptors were sampled from a female BALB/c mouse given C57BL/6 T cells with graft-versus-host disease after an allogeneic hematopoietic cell transplant.

Judged by abundance, this clone is large. Mouse names are used for the genes. Coverage ceases 1 residue before the CDR3 finishes, and the germline J gene fills in the end. The chain has TRBV19 and TRBJ2-7, with 11 bases aligning to TRBD2. There are 13 residues in the CDR3. J was trimmed by 5 bases and V by 5 bases; bases with no gene match: 3. Germline V gene lookup returns CDR1 FNHDT and CDR2 SITEND (reference sequence). The chain's CDR3 is CASRLGGRDEQYF. The DNA read from the CDR3 is TGTGCCAGCAGACTGGGGGGGCGCGATGAACAGTAC.

This clone is classed as large. The germline and genes are mouse ones. The sequence runs out 1 residue before the end of the CDR3; the remainder is reconstructed from the germline J gene. The V call is TRBV17, the J call TRBJ2-7, with D perhaps matching TRBD2 (6 bases). The V and J ends lost 3 bases and 0 bases respectively, with 9 bases between them. The CDR3 is made up of 14 amino acids. Germline loops: CDR1 MNHDT, CDR2 YYDKIL. The CDR3 reads CASSSLGSSYEQYF. CDR3 DNA, as far as it was read: TGTGCTAGCAGTAGTCTGGGGAGCTCCTATGAACAGTAC.

Concerning this clone itself: Gene names are the mouse ones. The missing CDR3 end, 1 residue past where the read stops, is filled in from the germline J gene. This chain links TRBV20 with TRBJ2-7; maybe TRBD1 (6 bases). This CDR3 contains 13 residues. Germline V gene lookup returns CDR1 GFQATS and CDR2 STVNSAI. Trimming took 2 bases from V and 4 from J, leaving 12 bases between them. CDR3 residues: CGARTRDTYEQYF. The covered CDR3 bases are TGTGGTGCTAGGACCCGGGACACTTATGAACAGTAC.

A note on this clone: Each gene name is a mouse one. The CDR3 bases that were read are TGTGCCAGCAGTCCCGACAGTAACCAAGACACCCAGTAC. Translating it yields CASSPDSNQDTQY. The full CDR3 protein is CASSPDSNQDTQYF. This rearrangement joins TRBV13-3 to TRBJ2-5; tentative D call: TRBD1 (5 bases). The read falls 1 residue short of the CDR3 end, and the missing part is taken from the germline J gene. This CDR3 is built from 14 residues. V shed 4 bases and J shed 0 bases, with 9 bases lying between them. CDR1 is NNHDY, CDR2 SYVADS, per germline.

In this sample, this clone turned up a few times. Gene and germline names: mouse. Incomplete CDR3 DNA: TGTGCAAGCAGCTTAGAGGGCTGGGGGAGCTCCTATGAACAGTAC. This gives the protein CASSLEGWGSSYEQY. The full CDR3 protein is CASSLEGWGSSYEQYF. This rearrangement joins TRBV16 to TRBJ2-7; 7 bases fit TRBD2. The CDR3 end lies 1 residue beyond the end of the read and is filled in from the germline J gene. Germline assignment: CDR1 SGHSA and CDR2 FRNQAP. Trimming removed 0 bases from V and 0 bases from J; junction bases left unmatched: 5. CDR3 size: 16 residues.

Worth noting for this clone: Genes and germline come from the mouse. Sequencing ends 1 residue short of the CDR3 end; the germline J gene provides the rest. This chain uses TRBV26 with TRBJ2-1, with 8 bases that match TRBD1. CDR3 length: 15 amino acids. The germline gives CDR1 KGHPV, CDR2 FQNQEV (reference sequence). The V and J ends lost 4 bases and 4 bases, in that order; junction bases with no gene match: 6. CDR3 protein: CASSRWTGWYAEQFF. CDR3 DNA, as far as it was read: TGTGCCAGCAGTCGGTGGACAGGGTGGTATGCTGAGCAGTTC.

This clone turned up a few times. Gene names denote mouse genes. The CDR3 is cut off 1 residue early in the read; its end comes from the germline J gene. V usage is TRBV13-3 and J usage is TRBJ2-7; perhaps TRBD1 as D (6 bases). Trimming shortened V by 0 bases and J by 4 bases, and 8 bases separated the two germline ends. This CDR3 is built from 13 residues. CDR1 and CDR2 (germline): NNHDY, SYVADS. CDR3 residues: CASSDDGQYEQYF. The covered CDR3 bases are TGTGCCAGCAGTGATGATGGACAGTATGAACAGTAC.

Remarks on this clone: Gene and germline names: mouse. This CDR3 is CASSQDRGREQYF. The sequenced CDR3 bases are TGTGCCAGCAGCCAAGACAGGGGGCGAGAACAGTAC. J is TRBJ2-7 and V is TRBV2; 8 positions match TRBD1. The CDR3 goes on 1 residue after the read ends, and that part is filled in from the germline J gene. From germline, CDR1 is LGHNA and CDR2 YSYQKL. The V and J ends lost 0 bases and 7 bases, in that order; junction bases with no gene match: 2. This CDR3 has 13 residues.